These T cell receptor beta chains were read from a single sample in a study of cytomegalovirus exposure and HLA in healthy donors. The repertoire was sequenced with immunoSEQ multiplex PCR; TCRdb's copy has only in-frame clones and lacks some. This repertoire shows about 70,000 clones, roughly 85% found once; its top ten account for 1.5% to 2.5%. The specimen sequenced was PBMCs. These receptors originate from a woman aged 30 to 39 in good health and CMV-seronegative. Each CDR3 is given with its conserved first and last residue. The order of the fields is D gene, V gene, J gene, clone size, CDR3 protein, CDR3 DNA. The D gene is left open where the match is weak. Where a row states a size, it is once, few, many or the class of an expanded clone; other rows omit it.

>.|TRBV28|TRBJ2-7|.
CASSIQSGIAYEQYF
TGTGCCAGCAGTATTCAGTCCGGGATAGCCTACGAGCAGTACTTC
>TRBD1|TRBV9|TRBJ1-4|.
CASSGAHRQGGGEKLFF
TGTGCCAGCAGCGGGGCCCATCGACAGGGAGGAGGTGAAAAACTGTTTTTT
>.|TRBV7-6|TRBJ2-5|.
CASSFSLQETQYF
TGTGCCAGCAGCTTTAGCTTACAAGAGACCCAGTACTTC
>TRBD1|TRBV7-3|TRBJ2-2|once
CASSYHTGGSTGELFF
TGTGCCAGCAGCTATCACACAGGGGGCAGCACCGGGGAGCTGTTTTTT
>TRBD1|TRBV6-5|TRBJ1-1|few
CASKKQGAYTEAFF
TGTGCCAGCAAGAAACAGGGGGCCTACACTGAAGCTTTCTTT
>.|TRBV19|TRBJ1-2|once
CASSIDRGPYGYTF
TGTGCCAGTAGTATAGACAGGGGACCTTATGGCTACACCTTC
>.|TRBV6-1|TRBJ2-3|.
CASREWGEQYF
TGTGCCAGCAGGGAATGGGGGGAGCAGTATTTT
>.|TRBV7-7|TRBJ2-7|.
CASREYVDRTPYEQYF
TGTGCTAGCAGAGAATATGTGGACAGAACTCCCTACGAGCAGTACTTC
>.|TRBV5-1|TRBJ2-4|.
CASSLARVQYF
TGCGCCAGCAGCTTGGCCCGCGTTCAGTACTTC
>TRBD2|TRBV10-1|TRBJ2-1|.
CASSLGLAYDNEQFF
TGCGCCAGCAGCCTAGGACTAGCGTATGACAATGAGCAGTTCTTC
>TRBD2|TRBV10-1|TRBJ2-7|.
CASSEGTSGRVREVYEQYF
TGCGCCAGCAGTGAGGGGACTAGCGGGAGAGTCCGGGAAGTATACGAGCAGTACTTC
>.|TRBV9|TRBJ1-5|.
CASSAAGQTNQPQHF
TGTGCCAGCAGCGCGGCTGGGCAAACTAATCAGCCCCAGCATTTT
>.|TRBV4-1|TRBJ2-7|.
CASSQVARLSYEQYF
TGCGCCAGCAGCCAAGTAGCCCGGCTATCCTACGAGCAGTACTTC
>.|TRBV28|TRBJ1-1|once
CASSLSRAGNTEAFF
TGTGCCAGCAGTTTATCCCGGGCGGGGAACACTGAAGCTTTCTTT
>.|TRBV10-3|TRBJ1-2|.
CAISDQTIGGQRGGYTF
TGTGCCATCAGTGACCAAACAATCGGGGGGCAGAGAGGTGGCTACACCTTC
>TRBD1|TRBV29-1|TRBJ2-1|.
CSADGQGSSYNEQFF
TGCAGCGCTGATGGACAGGGGAGCTCCTACAATGAGCAGTTCTTC
>.|TRBV19|TRBJ1-2|.
CASSSPGQHGYTF
TGTGCCAGTAGTTCCCCAGGCCAGCATGGCTACACCTTC
>TRBD1|TRBV2|TRBJ2-1|.
CADRVSEYNEQFF
TGTGCCGACAGGGTTTCCGAATACAATGAGCAGTTCTTC
>.|TRBV5-6|TRBJ1-3|few
CASSLQGPNTIYF
TGTGCCAGCAGCTTACAGGGCCCGAACACCATATATTTT
>.|TRBV7-2|TRBJ2-2|.
CASSLLWTGRDTGELFF
TGTGCCAGCAGCTTGCTCTGGACAGGGAGGGACACCGGGGAGCTGTTTTTT
>.|TRBV7-2|TRBJ2-2|.
CASSLQSGRTGELFF
TGTGCCAGCAGCTTACAATCCGGGAGAACCGGGGAGCTGTTTTTT
>TRBD1|TRBV7-2|TRBJ1-2|.
CASSSTGALYGYTF
TGTGCCAGCAGCTCGACAGGGGCCCTCTATGGCTACACCTTC
>.|TRBV11-2|TRBJ1-5|once
CASTRGSSPGQPQHF
TGTGCCAGCACCCGAGGGAGCTCACCGGGGCAGCCCCAGCATTTT
>.|TRBV6-1|TRBJ1-5|few
CASSPLGGNQPQHF
TGTGCCAGCAGCCCTTTGGGAGGGAATCAGCCCCAGCATTTT
>TRBD1|TRBV9|TRBJ1-1|.
CASSVEQGGSAEAFF
TGTGCCAGCAGCGTGGAACAGGGGGGAAGCGCTGAAGCTTTCTTT
>TRBD2|TRBV30|TRBJ2-7|.
CAWSALGLAGVGEQYF
TGTGCCTGGAGTGCGCTTGGACTAGCGGGAGTGGGGGAGCAGTACTTC
>.|TRBV6-1|TRBJ2-7|.
CATTAYEQYF
TGTGCCACAACAGCCTACGAGCAGTACTTC
>.|TRBV7-9|TRBJ1-5|.
CSSSLAQNQPQHF
TGTTCCAGCAGCTTAGCACAGAATCAGCCCCAGCATTTT
>TRBD1|TRBV19|TRBJ2-3|.
CASSLPGQGATQYF
TGTGCCAGTAGCCTCCCGGGACAGGGGGCCACGCAGTATTTT
>TRBD2|TRBV5-6|TRBJ2-1|.
CASSLPSGRSYNEQFF
TGTGCCAGCAGCCTTCCTAGCGGGAGGTCCTACAATGAGCAGTTCTTC
>TRBD1|TRBV10-3|TRBJ2-7|.
CAINPGQESYEQYF
TGTGCCATCAACCCGGGACAGGAGTCCTACGAGCAGTACTTC
>.|TRBV10-3|TRBJ1-5|.
CAISESDIKGGNQPQHF
TGTGCCATCAGTGAGTCGGACATAAAGGGTGGCAATCAGCCCCAGCATTTT
>.|TRBV7-6|TRBJ1-5|.
CASSLGGGPQLF
TGTGCCAGCAGCTTAGGAGGGGGTCCTCAGCTTTTT
>.|TRBV1|TRBJ2-5|.
CTSSPLNLLAGFQETQYF
TGCACCAGCAGCCCTTTGAACCTACTAGCGGGGTTCCAAGAGACCCAGTACTTC
>.|TRBV14|TRBJ1-1|.
CASSHLLEGKGTEAFF
TGTGCCAGCAGCCATTTGCTTGAGGGAAAGGGCACTGAAGCTTTCTTT
>.|TRBV7-2|TRBJ1-4|.
CASSPRTDEKLFF
TGTGCCAGCAGCCCTCGGACAGATGAAAAACTGTTTTTT
>.|TRBV1|TRBJ2-5|.
CTSSQDGRGFGGDGTQYF
TGCACCAGCAGCCAAGATGGTAGGGGTTTTGGGGGGGACGGGACCCAGTACTTC
>TRBD2|TRBV5-8|TRBJ2-5|.
CASSLVSSGKETQYF
TGTGCCAGCAGCTTGGTCTCTAGCGGCAAAGAGACCCAGTACTTC
>.|TRBV5-6|TRBJ2-5|.
CASSSGETQYF
TGTGCCAGCAGCAGCGGGGAGACCCAGTACTTC
>.|TRBV19|TRBJ2-7|.
CASSIQGSYEQYF
TGTGCCAGTAGTATACAGGGAAGTTACGAGCAGTACTTC
>.|TRBV27|TRBJ1-2|.
CASSLVLGGSYGYTF
TGTGCCAGCAGTTTGGTTCTTGGGGGCTCCTATGGCTACACCTTC
>TRBD1|TRBV5-1|TRBJ2-7|.
CASSRTGQASYEQYF
TGCGCCAGCAGCCGTACCGGACAGGCCTCCTACGAGCAGTACTTC
>.|TRBV19|TRBJ2-7|.
CASSPRDSYEQYF
TGTGCCAGTAGTCCCCGGGACTCCTACGAGCAGTACTTC
>.|TRBV27|TRBJ2-2|.
CASTWGGRGRPGELFF
TGTGCCAGCACCTGGGGGGGCAGGGGGCGTCCCGGGGAGCTGTTTTTT
>.|TRBV11-2|TRBJ1-1|.
CASSIFDREAFF
TGTGCCAGCAGCATATTCGACAGGGAAGCTTTCTTT
>TRBD2|TRBV7-2|TRBJ2-7|.
CASSLWGGSDEQYF
TGTGCCAGCAGCTTGTGGGGAGGGTCTGACGAGCAGTACTTC
>TRBD2|TRBV5-8|TRBJ2-7|.
CASNRLGTTYEQYF
TGTGCCAGCAACCGCCTCGGGACTACCTACGAGCAGTACTTC
>.|TRBV28|TRBJ2-1|.
CASSFRGSYNEQFF
TGTGCCAGCAGTTTCAGGGGATCGTACAATGAGCAGTTCTTC
>.|TRBV2|TRBJ2-3|.
CASSEAFGGSTDTQYF
TGTGCCAGCAGTGAAGCCTTCGGGGGAAGCACAGATACGCAGTATTTT
>TRBD2|TRBV19|TRBJ2-7|.
CASSRTSGRLYEQYF
TGTGCCAGTAGTAGAACTAGCGGGAGGCTCTACGAGCAGTACTTC
>TRBD2|TRBV4-3|TRBJ2-1|.
CASSTPPILAGMYNEQFF
TGCGCCAGCAGCACACCGCCTATCCTAGCGGGAATGTACAATGAGCAGTTCTTC
>.|TRBV19|TRBJ2-1|.
CASSSDWYNEQFF
TGTGCCAGTAGCTCAGACTGGTACAATGAGCAGTTCTTC
>TRBD2|TRBV7-2|TRBJ2-5|.
CASSPRVAGTAIQETQYF
TGTGCCAGCAGCCCCCGGGTAGCGGGAACCGCAATCCAAGAGACCCAGTACTTC
>TRBD2|TRBV2|TRBJ2-5|.
CASSELAGASETQYF
TGTGCCAGCAGTGAACTAGCGGGAGCCTCCGAGACCCAGTACTTC
>TRBD1|TRBV7-6|TRBJ2-7|.
CASSLADRTHEQYF
TGTGCCAGCAGCTTAGCGGACAGGACCCACGAGCAGTACTTC
>TRBD2|TRBV15|TRBJ2-1|.
CATSRDLGTSGNEQFF
TGTGCCACCAGCAGAGATCTGGGGACTAGCGGAAATGAGCAGTTCTTC
>.|TRBV7-2|TRBJ2-7|.
CASSLEIWAEQYF
TGTGCCAGCAGCTTAGAAATCTGGGCCGAGCAGTACTTC